These 30 T cell receptor beta chains originate from one sample sequenced in a study of T cells in Graves' hyperthyroidism and ophthalmopathy. Using RNA transcripts as the source, TCR beta CDR3 regions were amplified. Researchers ran a first-round RT-PCR on the TCR CDR3 using the HTBI primer set. TCRdb redid the calling of the multiplex PCR reads with MiXCR, one entry per CDR3 protein. In the table there are hundreds of thousands of distinct CDR3 sequences, 14% of which are singletons. The sequenced sample was blood. The source is a woman aged 40 to 50 with Graves' hyperthyroidism.

This clonotype was seen repeatedly, ten times or more. This chain joins TRBV28 and TRBJ2-5, with D perhaps matching TRBD1 (6 bases). Germline V gene lookup returns CDR1 MDHEN and CDR2 SYDVKM. The CDR3 runs 16 residues. The V and J ends lost 2 bases and 0 bases respectively, with 13 bases between them. CDR3 sequence: CASSLEDREYQETQYF. CDR3 bases: TGTGCCAGCAGTTTAGAGGACAGAGAGTACCAAGAGACCCAGTACTTC.

The sample holds many counts of this clonotype. J is TRBJ2-1 and V is TRBV20-1, with D maybe TRBD2 (6 bases). There are 14 residues in the CDR3. Trimming took off 7 bases at V and 0 bases at J, with 13 bases between the two ends. Germline V CDR1 and CDR2: DFQATT, SNEGSKA (reference sequence). The CDR3 DNA sequence: TGCAGTGTAGGAGGGAGAACCTCCTACAATGAGCAGTTCTTC. Translated, it gives CSVGGRTSYNEQFF.

This chain uses TRBV5-1 with TRBJ2-3, with 10 bases identical to TRBD2. Unmatched junction bases numbered 5, after V lost 2 bases and J lost 5 bases. The CDR3 sequence is 15 residues long. Germline CDR1 and CDR2: SGHRS and YFSETQ. The CDR3 loop reads CASSLGGLARDTQYF. In DNA, the CDR3 is TGCGCCAGCAGCTTAGGGGGACTAGCGAGAGATACGCAGTATTTT.

This clonotype occurred many times. The chain joins TRBV20-1 to TRBJ2-4, with 10 bases lining up with TRBD1. Germline loops: CDR1 DFQATT, CDR2 SNEGSKA (reference sequence). CDR3 length: 16 amino acids. The V gene end was trimmed by 1 base and the J gene end by 6 bases; junction bases not matched to a gene: 9. The CDR3: CSARGSGTGVINIQYF. CDR3 in DNA: TGCAGTGCTAGAGGCTCTGGGACAGGGGTGATAAACATTCAGTACTTC.

This clonotype turned up a few times. The chain has TRBV6-1 and TRBJ1-2; 9 bases line up with TRBD1. Losses at the gene ends were 6 bases for V and 8 bases for J; bases not matched to a gene: 7. There are 13 residues in the CDR3. CDR1 and CDR2 from the germline V gene are MNHNS and SASEGT. The CDR3 loop reads CASRTGTGRGYTF. The CDR3 coding sequence is TGTGCCAGCAGGACCGGGACAGGGAGAGGCTACACCTTC.

This clonotype was picked up a small number of times. The chain links TRBV29-1 to TRBJ2-3, with D perhaps matching TRBD1 (5 bases). Between the trimmed V and J ends, which lost 5 bases and 2 bases, there was a span of 11 bases. The V gene's germline CDR1 is SQVTM and CDR2 ANQGSEA. The CDR3 is 13 amino acids. The CDR3, as DNA: TGCAGCGTTCTGACAGTTCTCACAGATACGCAGTATTTT. Translating gives CSVLTVLTDTQYF.

This clonotype turned up a few times. The chain uses TRBV6-2 or TRBV6-3 and TRBJ2-1; 8 bases are shared with TRBD1. The germline CDR1 and CDR2 sequences are MNHEY and SVGEGT. V shed 2 bases and J 2 bases; nucleotides not matched to a gene: 2. CDR3 length: 15 residues. Here the CDR3 DNA reads TGTGCCAGCAGTTACGGACAGGGAGCCTACAATGAGCAGTTCTTC. Translating it yields CASSYGQGAYNEQFF.

Many counts were recorded for this clonotype. The rearrangement joins TRBV2 to TRBJ2-2; the D gene is possibly TRBD1 (6 bases). The germline V and J ends were trimmed by 2 bases and 6 bases, with 16 bases remaining between them. CDR3 length: 16 residues. Germline assignment: CDR1 SNHLY and CDR2 FYNNEI. In nucleotides, the CDR3 is TGTGCCAGCAGTGAACCACAGGGTGATAGGCCCGGGGAGCTGTTTTTT. Translation gives CASSEPQGDRPGELFF.

This clonotype occurred many times. The chain is built from TRBV5-1 and TRBJ1-5; D gene uncertain. V was shortened by 5 bases and J by 1 base, with 13 bases between the two germline ends. Germline V gene data show CDR1 as SGHRS and CDR2 as YFSETQ. The CDR3 is 15 amino acids. The CDR3 loop is CASRPGPGSNQPQHF. The CDR3 nucleotides are TGCGCCAGCAGGCCCGGGCCTGGGAGCAATCAGCCCCAGCATTTT.

This clonotype has just a few counts. The CDR3 bases are TGTGCCAGCAGTTTGAGGCCCTTTCGGTCGGATGAGCAGTTCTTC. Protein: CASSLRPFRSDEQFF. The chain uses TRBV12-3 or TRBV12-4 and TRBJ2-1; D is unclear. Trimming stripped 3 bases from V and 8 bases from J, with 17 bases between. CDR3 length: 15 residues.

The chain recombines TRBV10-3 with TRBJ2-7, with D tentatively TRBD1 or TRBD2 (5 bases each). The CDR3 covers 19 residues. Germline V gives CDR1 ENHRY, CDR2 SYGVKD. The V gene lost 0 bases and the J gene lost 0 bases, with 21 bases spanning the gap. CDR3 bases: TGTGCCATCAGTGAGTCGGTCAACCGGGGACGGCCTAGCTCCTACGAGCAGTACTTC. Amino acids: CAISESVNRGRPSSYEQYF.

The V call is TRBV20-1, the J call TRBJ2-3; 14 bases are a match to TRBD2. V lost 6 bases, J lost 5 bases, and 7 bases stayed unmatched. This CDR3 has 15 residues. From germline, CDR1 is DFQATT and CDR2 SNEGSKA (reference sequence). The CDR3 is CSAVRTSGRLDTQYF. In nucleotides, the CDR3 is TGCAGTGCGGTTAGGACTAGCGGGAGGTTAGATACGCAGTATTTT.

There are a few counts of this clonotype. This chain uses TRBV3-1 with TRBJ1-2; D is uncertain. The CDR3 extends over 13 amino acids. V was shortened by 1 base and J by 10 bases, with 13 bases between the two germline ends. Germline V CDR1 and CDR2: LGHDT, YNNKEL (reference sequence). The DNA of the CDR3 is TGTGCCAGCAGCCAAGGGACTGTCCTTCACTACACCTTC. Translating gives CASSQGTVLHYTF.

This clonotype was counted ten times or more. V usage is TRBV3-1 and J usage is TRBJ1-1; no reliable D call. The ends were cut back, 1 base at V and 1 base at J, with 7 bases in the middle. The CDR3 runs to 14 residues. CDR1 and CDR2 from the germline V gene are LGHDT and YNNKEL (reference sequence). The CDR3 DNA reads as TGTGCCAGCAGCCAAGGGCCTCCGAACACTGAAGCTTTCTTT. Residues: CASSQGPPNTEAFF.

There are a few counts of this clonotype. This chain links TRBV28 with TRBJ1-6, with D unclear. Deletions cut 2 bases from V and 7 bases from J, with 12 bases between. The CDR3 sequence is 15 residues long. Germline V gene lookup returns CDR1 MDHEN and CDR2 SYDVKM. CDR3 bases: TGTGCCAGCAGTTTACAAGGGATACGAAATTCACCCCTCCACTTT. This encodes CASSLQGIRNSPLHF.

This clonotype was seen ten or more times. The gene calls are TRBV28 and TRBJ2-5; D is possibly TRBD2 (7 bases). The V end lost 5 bases, the J end lost 5 bases, and 18 bases lay between the germline ends. The germline gives CDR1 MDHEN, CDR2 SYDVKM. This CDR3 is 15 amino acids long. The CDR3 protein is CASSTHLGGAETQYF. Here the CDR3 DNA reads TGTGCCAGCAGTACACATCTTGGGGGGGCGGAGACCCAGTACTTC.

The rearrangement joins TRBV3-1 to TRBJ1-2; no clear D. This CDR3 has 13 residues. The germline gives CDR1 LGHDT, CDR2 YNNKEL (reference sequence). The V end lost 0 bases, the J end lost 7 bases, and 9 bases lay between the germline ends. CDR3 residues: CASSQEAAFGYTF. The CDR3 nucleotides are TGTGCCAGCAGCCAAGAGGCGGCATTTGGCTACACCTTC.

This clonotype was seen at least ten times. This chain joins TRBV10-3 and TRBJ2-1, with TRBD1 matching over 7 bases. The CDR3 has 12 amino acids. Germline lookup yields CDR1 ENHRY and CDR2 SYGVKD. V lost 3 bases and J lost 15; bases outside the gene matches: 8. Here the CDR3 reads CAISDGDSRWFF. CDR3 DNA: TGTGCCATCAGTGATGGGGACAGTCGATGGTTCTTC.

The chain couples TRBV20-1 to TRBJ2-1, with 9 positions matching TRBD1. The V gene's germline CDR1 is DFQATT and CDR2 SNEGSKA (reference sequence). V lost 5 bases and J lost 5; bases outside the gene matches: 10. This CDR3 comprises 15 residues. Written as DNA, the CDR3 is TGCAGTGCTCCCCTGGACAGGGGCATAAACAATGAGCAGTTCTTC. This codes for CSAPLDRGINNEQFF.

The chain combines TRBV20-1 with TRBJ1-6; D is undetermined. Per germline, CDR1 DFQATT and CDR2 SNEGSKA (reference sequence). Trimming shortened V by 0 bases and J by 2 bases, and 8 bases separated the two germline ends. The CDR3 runs to 15 residues. This CDR3 reads CSARDEAAYNSPLHF. The CDR3 bases are TGCAGTGCTAGAGATGAGGCGGCCTATAATTCACCCCTCCACTTT.

This clonotype was counted many times. The chain uses TRBV7-2 and TRBJ1-5, with 8 bases identical to TRBD1. The CDR3 runs to 15 residues. CDR1 is SGHTA and CDR2 is FQGNSA in the germline V gene. Losses at the gene ends were 5 bases for V and 6 bases for J; bases not matched to a gene: 9. CDR3 DNA: TGTGCCAGCAGCAGTAGGACAGGGAGTGGTCAGCCCCAGCATTTT. Residues: CASSSRTGSGQPQHF.

This clonotype was counted many times. The chain joins TRBV7-9 to TRBJ2-3, with a possible D match to TRBD1 (6 bases). V was cut by 1 base and J by 4 bases, with 15 bases left in between. This CDR3 spans 16 amino acids. The germline gives CDR1 SEHNR, CDR2 FQNEAQ (reference sequence). CDR3 nucleotides: TGTGCCAGCAGCTTAGTGGTTGGCAGGGGCGCAGATACGCAGTATTTT. Amino acids: CASSLVVGRGADTQYF.

In its sample, this clonotype was seen many times. The chain is built from TRBV27 and TRBJ1-2; TRBD1 matches at 7 bases. The CDR3 is made up of 14 amino acids. Trimming cost V 4 bases and J 5 bases; bases outside gene matches: 7. Germline V gene data show CDR1 as MNHEY and CDR2 as SMNVEV (reference sequence). CDR3 sequence (DNA): TGTGCCAGCAGTTCCTACAGGGGACCATATGGCTACACCTTC. Residues: CASSSYRGPYGYTF.

This clonotype appeared a few times. The chain recombines TRBV7-3 with TRBJ1-6; D gene ambiguous. There are 15 residues in the CDR3. Germline V gives CDR1 SGHTA, CDR2 FQGTGA. Trimming stripped 2 bases from V and 3 bases from J, with 8 bases between. CDR3: CASSLEGGYNSPLHF. The CDR3 region has the DNA TGTGCCAGCAGCTTAGAGGGCGGCTATAATTCACCCCTCCACTTT. The whole variable domain, filled in from reference TRBV7-3 and TRBJ1-6, reads GAGVSQTPSNKVTEKGKYVELRCDPISGHTALYWYRQSLGQGPEFLIYFQGTGAADDSGLPNDRFFAVRPEGSVSTLKIQRTERGDSAVYLCASSLEGGYNSPLHFGNGTRLTVT.

This clonotype was detected ten times or more. The chain carries TRBV3-1 and TRBJ1-2; no reliable D call. Germline V gene data show CDR1 as LGHDT and CDR2 as YNNKEL (reference sequence). The CDR3 sequence is 15 residues long. V was clipped by 0 bases and J by 3 bases, with 11 bases between them. The CDR3 loop reads CASSQDDTAHYGYTF. The CDR3, as DNA: TGTGCCAGCAGCCAAGATGATACAGCACACTATGGCTACACCTTC.

This clonotype was counted at least ten times. The chain combines TRBV6-1 with TRBJ1-1; maybe TRBD1 (6 bases). Trimming pared 3 bases from V and 9 bases from J, leaving 11 bases between. CDR1 is MNHNS, CDR2 SASEGT, per germline. The CDR3 consists of 12 residues. For the CDR3, the DNA is TGTGCCAGCAGTGACCTGGACAGTCAAGCTTTCTTT. This encodes CASSDLDSQAFF.

In its sample, this clonotype was seen a few times. The V call is TRBV19, the J call TRBJ2-1; TRBD2 aligns across 10 bases. This CDR3 comprises 14 residues. Looked up from germline, CDR1 is LNHDA and CDR2 is SQIVND (reference sequence). J lost 10 bases, V lost 10 bases, and 13 bases had no gene match. The CDR3 nucleotides are TGTGCCACCCGGTCTCTAGCGGGAGTTGGCGAGCAGTTCTTC. It is translated as CATRSLAGVGEQFF.

The J gene is TRBJ2-1, the V gene TRBV7-2, with 11 bases fitting TRBD2. V was pared by 6 bases and J by 7 bases, with 11 bases of the junction left unmatched. CDR3 length equals 16 residues. The V gene's germline CDR1 is SGHTA and CDR2 FQGNSA. CDR3 sequence (DNA): TGTGCCAGCAGATCTGGGGGTAGCGGGAGGGCTAATGAGCAGTTCTTC. Its protein is CASRSGGSGRANEQFF.

Only a few counts were recorded for this clonotype. The chain uses TRBV3-1 and TRBJ2-7; 12 positions match TRBD2. This CDR3 has 15 residues. Germline values: CDR1 LGHDT, CDR2 YNNKEL (reference sequence). Trimming removed 4 bases from V and 3 bases from J; junction bases left unmatched: 4. In nucleotides, the CDR3 is TGTGCCAGCAGCCGGACTAGCGGGGACTTCTACGAGCAGTACTTC. Translating it yields CASSRTSGDFYEQYF.

This clonotype was counted between two and nine times. A much larger clone lies a single base off, so this may be a read error. The V gene is TRBV2, the J gene TRBJ2-7, with 12 bases aligning to TRBD2. CDR1 is SNHLY, CDR2 FYNNEI, per germline. V was clipped by 4 bases and J by 4 bases; unmatched bases: 5. The CDR3 loop spans 15 amino acids. The chain's CDR3 is CASSGSGLAGYEQYF. DNA for the CDR3: TGTGCCAGCAGTGGTTCAGGACTAGCGGGATACGAGCAGTACTTC.